Below are 26 T cell receptor beta chains sequenced from a single sample in a study of beta chain features in type 1 diabetes. Sequenced material consisted of expressed TCRB transcripts (all of the isolated RNA was reverse transcribed). The data were produced by immunoSEQ multiplex PCR, yet TCRdb's version contains in-frame clones alone and is incomplete. The profile covers about 320,000 clones, with less than 15% appearing a single time and 6.7% taken by the ten largest. Sequenced input: central memory CD4+ T cells from blood. These receptors came from a man aged 25 to 40 in good health.

The chain joins TRBV11-2 to TRBJ2-1, with D tentatively TRBD2 (6 bases). The CDR3 loop spans 13 amino acids. The V end lost 8 bases, the J end lost 6 bases, and 14 bases lay between the germline ends. Germline V CDR1 and CDR2: SGHAT, FQNNGV. CDR3 nucleotides: TGTGCCAGCGCGGGACGGAGCAGCAATGAGCAGTTCTTC. Its translation is CASAGRSSNEQFF.

The V call is TRBV13, the J call TRBJ2-7, with 10 positions matching TRBD1. This CDR3 comprises 15 residues. Germline CDR1 reads PRHDT; CDR2 reads FYEKMQ (reference sequence). J lost 1 base, V lost 5 bases, and 5 bases had no gene match. CDR3 nucleotide sequence: TGTGCCAGCAGCGCCGGGACAGGGGTATCCTACGAGCAGTACTTC. This codes for CASSAGTGVSYEQYF. The full variable domain, in which reference TRBV13 and TRBJ2-7 provide the parts outside the CDR3, is AAGVIQSPRHLIKEKRETATLKCYPIPRHDTVYWYQQGPGQDPQFLISFYEKMQSDKGSIPDRFSAQQFSDYHSELNMSSLELGDSALYFCASSAGTGVSYEQYFGPGTRLTVT.

The gene calls are TRBV11-2 and TRBJ2-5, with unresolved D. CDR1 and CDR2 (germline): SGHAT, FQNNGV. V lost 0 bases to trimming and J lost 3 bases, with 8 bases between them. The CDR3 totals 14 residues. The CDR3: CASSLDLFKETQYF. In nucleotides, the CDR3 is TGTGCCAGCAGCTTAGATCTTTTTAAAGAGACCCAGTACTTC.

The rearrangement links TRBV30 to TRBJ2-3; 8 bases agree with TRBD2. Germline lookup yields CDR1 GTSNPN and CDR2 SVGIG (reference sequence). The CDR3 length is 13 residues. After removal of 5 bases from V and 0 bases from J, the junction contained 1 base not matched to a gene. The CDR3 sequence: CAWASGSTDTQYF. In DNA, the CDR3 is TGTGCCTGGGCTAGCGGGAGCACAGATACGCAGTATTTT.

This clone was seen a few times. The chain has TRBV6-5 and TRBJ2-3, with TRBD2 identical over 8 bases. V shed 2 bases and J 6 bases; nucleotides not matched to a gene: 7. The CDR3 is 15 residues long. Germline V gene lookup returns CDR1 MNHEY and CDR2 SVGAGI. The CDR3 DNA is TGTGCCAGCAGTTACCTTAGCGGGAAGGCGGATACGCAGTATTTT. As protein: CASSYLSGKADTQYF.

This clone showed up just a few times. This chain uses TRBV7-6 with TRBJ2-7, with D tentatively TRBD1 (6 bases). The CDR3 length is 14 residues. Trimming pared 5 bases from V and 5 bases from J, leaving 16 bases between. Germline V gene sequence: CDR1 SGHVS, CDR2 FNYEAQ. This CDR3 is CASSPLDTGNEQYF. CDR3 DNA: TGTGCCAGCAGCCCCCTAGACACAGGGAACGAGCAGTACTTC.

This clone has just a few counts. The genes are TRBV2 and TRBJ1-5; D may be TRBD1 (5 bases). Germline CDR1 is SNHLY and CDR2 is FYNNEI. V shed 7 bases and J shed 1 base, with 14 bases lying between them. CDR3 length: 15 residues. CDR3 residues: CASNLDTQSNQPQHF. DNA for the CDR3: TGTGCCAGCAATCTGGACACTCAAAGCAATCAGCCCCAGCATTTT.

This clone has just a few counts. The V gene is TRBV7-2, the J gene TRBJ1-5, with D possibly matching TRBD1 (5 bases). Germline assignment: CDR1 SGHTA and CDR2 FQGNSA. The ends were cut back, 2 bases at V and 5 bases at J, with 7 bases in the middle. The CDR3 extends over 13 amino acids. This CDR3 is CASSLWGDQPQHF. DNA of the CDR3: TGTGCCAGCAGCTTATGGGGGGATCAGCCCCAGCATTTT. Full variable domain (missing parts from reference TRBV7-2 and TRBJ1-5): GAGVSQSPSNKVTEKGKDVELRCDPISGHTALYWYRQSLGQGLEFLIYFQGNSAPDKSGLPSDRFSAERTGGSVSTLTIQRTQQEDSAVYLCASSLWGDQPQHFGDGTRLSIL.

This clone was recorded a few times. This chain connects TRBV9 to TRBJ2-4, with D possibly called TRBD1 or TRBD2 (5 bases each). The CDR3 totals 17 residues. Germline V gene lookup returns CDR1 SGDLS and CDR2 YYNGEE. Trimming cost V 6 bases and J 1 base, with 20 bases left between them. CDR3 sequence (DNA): TGTGCCAGCACTCGTCCCCGGGACGTCTGCGCCAAAAACATTCAGTACTTC. Its translation is CASTRPRDVCAKNIQYF.

This clone was picked up a small number of times. The chain uses TRBV29-1 and TRBJ2-7; no firm D call. CDR3 length: 15 residues. The germline CDR1 and CDR2 sequences are SQVTM and ANQGSEA. V lost 3 bases, J lost 8 bases, and 23 bases lay in between. The CDR3: CSVDDSFPPRYKQYV. CDR3 coding DNA: TGCAGCGTTGATGATAGCTTTCCCCCAAGGTATAAGCAGTACGTC.

This clone was seen many times. This chain links TRBV2 with TRBJ2-1; a weak D match, TRBD2 (5 bases). The CDR3 runs to 10 residues. CDR1 and CDR2 from the germline V gene are SNHLY and FYNNEI. With 8 bases removed from V and 10 bases from J, the gap between germline ends came to 9 bases. The CDR3 region has the DNA TGTGCCAGCGGGAGCATAGAGCAGTTCTTC. Translated, it gives CASGSIEQFF.

In this sample, this clone turned up a few times. The gene calls are TRBV7-2 and TRBJ1-2; the D gene is possibly TRBD1 (5 bases). This CDR3 region has 13 residues. Germline V CDR1 and CDR2: SGHTA, FQGNSA. Trimming stripped 5 bases from V and 8 bases from J, with 15 bases between. CDR3 residues: CASSPHRDEGYTF. Written as DNA, the CDR3 is TGTGCCAGCAGCCCCCACCGGGACGAGGGCTACACCTTC.

This clone turned up a few times. The V and J genes are TRBV10-2 and TRBJ2-1; D is perhaps TRBD2 (5 bases). The CDR3 sequence is 15 residues long. CDR1 and CDR2 (germline): WSHSY, SAAADI. Trimming left V 6 bases short and J 1 base short, with 13 bases between. The DNA for the CDR3 is TGCGCCAGCAGGGACGACTACGATTCCTACAATGAGCAGTTCTTC. Protein sequence: CASRDDYDSYNEQFF.

This chain links TRBV30 with TRBJ1-2; unclear D gene. This CDR3 contains 11 residues. Per germline, CDR1 GTSNPN and CDR2 SVGIG (reference sequence). V gave up 2 bases and J gave up 5 bases, with 6 bases separating them. The CDR3: CAWSLKYGYTF. Written as DNA, the CDR3 is TGTGCCTGGAGTTTGAAATATGGCTACACCTTC.

The chain employs TRBV6-6 and TRBJ2-7; TRBD1 is a possible D gene (5 bases). The CDR3 is 14 amino acids. V lost 6 bases and J 0 bases, leaving 12 bases between the germline ends. Germline assignment: CDR1 MNHNY and CDR2 SVGAGI (reference sequence). CDR3 protein: CASRLQGSSYEQYF. The CDR3 nucleotides read TGTGCCAGCAGGCTTCAGGGAAGCTCCTACGAGCAGTACTTC.

The sample holds many counts of this clone. This chain links TRBV29-1 with TRBJ1-2; TRBD1 agrees at 7 bases. V dropped 7 bases and J dropped 6; count of bases not matched to a gene: 11. The CDR3 sequence is 13 residues long. Germline CDR1 SQVTM, CDR2 ANQGSEA. CDR3 region: CSAALGGGDGYTF. DNA of the CDR3: TGCAGCGCTGCCCTGGGAGGGGGCGATGGCTACACCTTC.

There are a few counts of this clone. The V gene is TRBV11-2, the J gene TRBJ2-1; D is unclear. CDR1 and CDR2 from the germline V gene are SGHAT and FQNNGV. The CDR3 consists of 13 residues. V gave up 0 bases and J gave up 10 bases, with 10 bases separating them. The DNA of the CDR3 is TGTGCCAGCAGCTTAGACGCAGACCAAGAGCAGTTCTTC. Translating it yields CASSLDADQEQFF.

The rearrangement joins TRBV14 to TRBJ1-3, with D tentatively TRBD1 (5 bases). V was trimmed by 5 bases and J by 0 bases, leaving 11 bases between them. The CDR3 runs 15 residues. Germline V gene lookup returns CDR1 SGHDN and CDR2 FVKESK. The CDR3 protein is CASSFRESSGNTIYF. Written as DNA, the CDR3 is TGTGCCAGCAGCTTCAGGGAGAGCTCTGGAAACACCATATATTTT.

There are a few counts of this clone. V is TRBV9 and J is TRBJ2-1; TRBD2 matches at 10 bases. The ends lost 0 bases at V and 6 bases at J; junction bases unmatched: 6. The CDR3 has 16 amino acids. Per the germline V gene, CDR1 is SGDLS and CDR2 is YYNGEE. The CDR3 region has the DNA TGTGCCAGCAGCGTAGATCTAGCGGGGGCGGCCAATGAGCAGTTCTTC. It encodes CASSVDLAGAANEQFF.

The chain recombines TRBV10-3 with TRBJ2-3, with D maybe TRBD1 (5 bases). CDR3 size: 13 residues. With 6 bases removed from V and 7 bases from J, the gap between germline ends came to 14 bases. CDR1 and CDR2 (germline): ENHRY, SYGVKD. Here the CDR3 reads CAIRSREPNTQYF. The CDR3 DNA reads as TGTGCCATCAGATCCAGGGAACCAAATACGCAGTATTTT.

A remark on this clone: The same CDR3 also results from other DNA sequences found in this sample. The V call is TRBV18, the J call TRBJ1-1; D remains ambiguous. The CDR3 is 13 residues long. Germline CDR1 is KGHSH and CDR2 is LQKENI. V was pared by 6 bases and J by 0 bases, with 8 bases between. In DNA form, the CDR3 reads TGTGCCAGCTCTCCGACAATGAACACTGAAGCTTTCTTT. Protein product: CASSPTMNTEAFF.

This chain joins TRBV5-1 and TRBJ2-5; D is uncertain. V lost 4 bases to trimming and J lost 4 bases, with 8 bases between them. The CDR3 extends over 12 amino acids. Per germline, CDR1 SGHRS and CDR2 YFSETQ. As DNA, the CDR3 is TGCGCCAGCAGCATCGGCAGAGAGACCCAGTACTTC. Translating it yields CASSIGRETQYF.

The chain recombines TRBV2 with TRBJ2-7, with a weak D call TRBD2 (5 bases). The CDR3 length is 13 residues. CDR1 and CDR2 (germline): SNHLY, FYNNEI. V was trimmed by 4 bases and J by 3 bases, leaving 10 bases between them. CDR3 nucleotide sequence: TGTGCCAGCAGTGCGGACTTGATCTACGAGCAGTACGTC. Protein sequence: CASSADLIYEQYV.

This clone was counted only a few times. The chain has TRBV7-2 and TRBJ2-5; TRBD2 matches 13 bases. V lost 4 bases, J lost 5 bases, and 10 bases stayed unmatched. CDR3 size: 17 residues. Germline lookup yields CDR1 SGHTA and CDR2 FQGNSA. As DNA, the CDR3 is TGTGCCAGCAGCTCGTTTACTAGCGGGGGGGCCAGGGAGACCCAGTACTTC. As protein: CASSSFTSGGARETQYF.

The chain is built from TRBV12-2 and TRBJ1-4. TRBV12-2 is a pseudogene. The CDR3 runs 14 residues. The CDR3 coding sequence is TGTGCAAGTTCGGGACGGACCTTTGTGCGAAAACTGTTTTTT. Protein: CASSGRTFVRKLFF.

The rearrangement links TRBV5-1 to TRBJ2-2; D uncertain. V gave up 5 bases and J gave up 3 bases, with 2 bases separating them. The CDR3 spans 11 residues. Germline CDR1 is SGHRS and CDR2 is YFSETQ. The CDR3 loop reads CASSDTGELFF. In nucleotides, the CDR3 is TGCGCCAGCAGTGACACCGGGGAGCTGTTTTTT.